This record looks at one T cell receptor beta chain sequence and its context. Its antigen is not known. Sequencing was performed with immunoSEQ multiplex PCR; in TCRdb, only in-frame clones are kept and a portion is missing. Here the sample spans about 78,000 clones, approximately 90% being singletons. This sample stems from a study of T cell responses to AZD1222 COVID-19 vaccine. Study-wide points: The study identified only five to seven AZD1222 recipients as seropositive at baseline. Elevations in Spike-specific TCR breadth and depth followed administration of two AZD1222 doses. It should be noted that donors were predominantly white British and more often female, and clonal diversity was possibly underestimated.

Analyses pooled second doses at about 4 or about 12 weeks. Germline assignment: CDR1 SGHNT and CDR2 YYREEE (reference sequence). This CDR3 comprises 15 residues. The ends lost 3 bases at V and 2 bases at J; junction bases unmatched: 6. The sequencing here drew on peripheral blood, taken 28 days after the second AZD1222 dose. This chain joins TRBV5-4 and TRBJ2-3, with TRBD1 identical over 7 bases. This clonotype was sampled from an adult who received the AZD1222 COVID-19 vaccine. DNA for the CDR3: TGTGCCAGCAGCTGGGACAGTTCCATCACAGATACGCAGTATTTT. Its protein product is CASSWDSSITDTQYF.